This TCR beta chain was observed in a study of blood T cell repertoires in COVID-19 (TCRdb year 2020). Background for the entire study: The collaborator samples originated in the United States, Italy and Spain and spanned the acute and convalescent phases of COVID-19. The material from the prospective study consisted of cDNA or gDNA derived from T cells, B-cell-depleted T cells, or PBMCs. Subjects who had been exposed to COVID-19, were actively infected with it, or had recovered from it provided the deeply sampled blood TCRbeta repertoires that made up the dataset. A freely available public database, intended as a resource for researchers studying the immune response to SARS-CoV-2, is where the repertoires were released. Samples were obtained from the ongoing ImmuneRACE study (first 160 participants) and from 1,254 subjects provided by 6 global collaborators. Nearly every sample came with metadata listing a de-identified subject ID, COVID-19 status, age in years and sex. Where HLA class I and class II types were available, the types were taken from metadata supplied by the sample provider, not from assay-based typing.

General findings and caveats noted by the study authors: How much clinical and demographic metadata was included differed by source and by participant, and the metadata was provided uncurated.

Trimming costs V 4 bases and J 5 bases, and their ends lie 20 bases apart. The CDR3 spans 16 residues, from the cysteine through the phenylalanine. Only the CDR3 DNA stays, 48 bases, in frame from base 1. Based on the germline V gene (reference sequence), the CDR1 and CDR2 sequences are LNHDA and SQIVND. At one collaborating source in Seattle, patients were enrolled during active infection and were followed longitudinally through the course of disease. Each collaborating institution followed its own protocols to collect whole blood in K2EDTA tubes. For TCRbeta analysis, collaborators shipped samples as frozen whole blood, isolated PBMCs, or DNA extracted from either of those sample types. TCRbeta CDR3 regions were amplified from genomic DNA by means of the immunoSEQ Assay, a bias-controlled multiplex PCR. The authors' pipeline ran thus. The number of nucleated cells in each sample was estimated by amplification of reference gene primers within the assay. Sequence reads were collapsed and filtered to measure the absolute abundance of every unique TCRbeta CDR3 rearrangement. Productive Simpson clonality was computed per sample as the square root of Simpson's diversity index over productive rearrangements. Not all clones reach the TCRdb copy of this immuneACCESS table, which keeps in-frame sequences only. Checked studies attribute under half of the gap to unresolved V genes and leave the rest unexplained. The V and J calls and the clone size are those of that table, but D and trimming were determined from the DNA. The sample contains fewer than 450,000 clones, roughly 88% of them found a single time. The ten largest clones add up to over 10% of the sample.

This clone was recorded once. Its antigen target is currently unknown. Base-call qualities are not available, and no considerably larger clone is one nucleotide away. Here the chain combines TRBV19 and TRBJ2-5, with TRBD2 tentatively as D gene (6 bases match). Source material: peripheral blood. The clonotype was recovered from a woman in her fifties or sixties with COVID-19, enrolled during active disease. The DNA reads TGTGCCAGTAGTACCCGACGGACTACCCTCGAGGAGACCCAGTACTTC. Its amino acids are CASSTRRTTLEETQYF.